This T cell receptor beta chain was recovered during a study of T cell responses to AZD1222 COVID-19 vaccine. Points on this clone: The antigen is not known.

This CDR3 spans 13 amino acids. Germline V gene data show CDR1 as LNHDA and CDR2 as SQIVND (reference sequence). V was clipped by 3 bases and J by 6 bases, with 12 bases between them. Data came from immunoSEQ multiplex PCR; TCRdb stores just in-frame clones and leaves some out. The sample has roughly 120,000 clones, more than 70% seen once. Study results and limitations: Females outnumbered males among donors, who were mostly white British; clonal diversity was possibly underestimated. The peak T cell response came first, and repertoires were sampled only after it.

The chain has TRBV19 and TRBJ2-7; D gene ambiguous. The receptor was derived from an adult who received the AZD1222 COVID-19 vaccine. Here the sequenced sample was peripheral blood, taken 28 days after the second AZD1222 dose. The CDR3 spells CASSIRSTVEQYF. The CDR3 bases are TGTGCCAGTAGTATCAGGTCGACGGTCGAGCAGTACTTC. Full variable domain (outside the CDR3, taken from reference TRBV19 and TRBJ2-7): DGGITQSPKYLFRKEGQNVTLSCEQNLNHDAMYWYRQDPGQGLRLIYYSQIVNDFQKGDIAEGYSVSREKKESFPLTVTSAQKNPTAFYLCASSIRSTVEQYFGPGTRLTVT.